This T cell receptor (beta chain) was recorded in a study of blood T cell repertoires in COVID-19. Turning to the study itself: Italy, Spain and the United States were the sources of the convalescent and acute COVID-19 samples. T cells, B-cell-depleted T cells, or PBMCs provided the cDNA or gDNA that served as material.

Original analysis: Reference gene primer amplification in the assay estimated nucleated cell counts. Measured with immunoSEQ multiplex PCR; TCRdb has only the in-frame clones, and not every one. From that table come the V and J calls and clone size; the DNA was used to work out D and trimming. The sample lists around 270,000 clones; 86% were seen once. The germline gives CDR1 MDHEN, CDR2 SYDVKM. The V gene lost 3 bases and the J gene lost 2 bases, with 19 bases spanning the gap. The CDR3 is made up of 17 amino acids. Sequencing input: peripheral blood. The rearrangement joins TRBV28 to TRBJ2-5; tentative D call: TRBD1 (5 bases). The sequence came from a man younger than 45 with active or convalescent COVID-19. CDR3 nucleotide sequence: TGTGCCAGCAGTTTTCACGGAGTAAGGGGTAAACAAGAGACCCAGTACTTC. This sequence encodes CASSFHGVRGKQETQYF.